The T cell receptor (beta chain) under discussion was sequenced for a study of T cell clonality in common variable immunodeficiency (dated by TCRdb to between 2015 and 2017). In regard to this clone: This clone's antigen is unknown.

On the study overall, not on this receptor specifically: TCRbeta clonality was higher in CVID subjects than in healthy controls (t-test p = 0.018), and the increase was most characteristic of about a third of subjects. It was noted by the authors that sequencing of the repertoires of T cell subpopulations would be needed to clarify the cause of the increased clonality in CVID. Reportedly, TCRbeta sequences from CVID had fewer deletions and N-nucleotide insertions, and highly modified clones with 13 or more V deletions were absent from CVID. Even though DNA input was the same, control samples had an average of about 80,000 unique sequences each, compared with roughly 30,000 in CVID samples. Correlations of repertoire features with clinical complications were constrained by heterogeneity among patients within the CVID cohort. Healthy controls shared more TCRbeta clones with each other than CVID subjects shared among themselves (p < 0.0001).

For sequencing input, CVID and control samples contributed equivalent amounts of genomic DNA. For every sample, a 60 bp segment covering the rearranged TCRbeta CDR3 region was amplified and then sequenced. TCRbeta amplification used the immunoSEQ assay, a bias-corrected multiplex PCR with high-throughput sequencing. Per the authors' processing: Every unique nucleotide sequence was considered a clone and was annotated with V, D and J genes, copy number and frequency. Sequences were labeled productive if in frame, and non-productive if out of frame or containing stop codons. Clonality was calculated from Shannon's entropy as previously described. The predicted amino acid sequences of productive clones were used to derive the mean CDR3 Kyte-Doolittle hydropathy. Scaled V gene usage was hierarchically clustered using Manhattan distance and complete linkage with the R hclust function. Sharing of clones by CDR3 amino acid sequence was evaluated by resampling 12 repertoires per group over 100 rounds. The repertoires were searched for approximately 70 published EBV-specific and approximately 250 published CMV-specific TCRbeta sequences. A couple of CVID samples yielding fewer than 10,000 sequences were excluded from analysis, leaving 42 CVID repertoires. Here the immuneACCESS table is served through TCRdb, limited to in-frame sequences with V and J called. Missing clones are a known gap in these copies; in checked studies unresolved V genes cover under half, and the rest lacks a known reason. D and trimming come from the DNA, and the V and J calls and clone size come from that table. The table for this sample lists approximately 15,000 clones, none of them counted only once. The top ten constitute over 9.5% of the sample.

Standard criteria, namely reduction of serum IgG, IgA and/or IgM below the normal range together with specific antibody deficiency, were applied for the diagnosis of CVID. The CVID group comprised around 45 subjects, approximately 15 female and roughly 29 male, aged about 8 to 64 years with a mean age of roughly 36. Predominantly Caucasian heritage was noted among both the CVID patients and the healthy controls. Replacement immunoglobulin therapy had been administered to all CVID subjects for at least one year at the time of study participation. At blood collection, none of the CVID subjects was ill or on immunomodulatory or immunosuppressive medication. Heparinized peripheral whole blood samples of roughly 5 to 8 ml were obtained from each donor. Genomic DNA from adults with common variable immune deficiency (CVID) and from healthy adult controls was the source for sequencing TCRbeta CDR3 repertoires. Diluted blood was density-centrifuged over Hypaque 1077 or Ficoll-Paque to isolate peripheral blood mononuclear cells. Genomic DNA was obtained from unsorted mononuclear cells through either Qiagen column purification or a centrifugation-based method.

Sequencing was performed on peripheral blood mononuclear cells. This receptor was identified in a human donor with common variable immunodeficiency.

CDR3 DNA (partial): TGTGCCAGCTCACCTATATCGGGACAGGCCTCTGGAAACACC. The resulting protein is CASSPISGQASGNT. The entire CDR3 reads CASSPISGQASGNTIYF. The chain joins TRBV18 to TRBJ1-3; 8 nucleotides in the junction match TRBD1. The read finishes 3 residues shy of the CDR3 end, and the germline J gene is used to complete it. Trimming leaves V shorter by 3 bases and J shorter by 0 bases, with the junction holding 7 bases beyond the gene matches. CDR3 length: 17 amino acids, cysteine to phenylalanine. Sequencing covers 42 bases of the CDR3, shown here with the frame starting at base 1. The CDR1 and CDR2 encoded by the germline V gene are KGHSH and LQKENI.